The present TCR beta chain was sequenced within a study of blood T cell repertoires in COVID-19. The wider study: Samples came from the United States, Italy and Spain, spanning acute and convalescent COVID-19. The cDNA or gDNA used as material had been derived from T cells, B-cell-depleted T cells, or PBMCs.

In the original workflow: Amplification of reference gene primers provided the estimated nucleated cell counts. The method was immunoSEQ multiplex PCR; TCRdb's version includes in-frame clones alone and lacks a portion of them. For V, J and clone size, that table is used; D and trimming come from the DNA. Counted here are around 310,000 clones, roughly 90% occurring once; the ten biggest clones make up approximately 12%. V lost 5 bases, J lost 0 bases, and 17 bases lay in between. From germline, CDR1 is SGHKS and CDR2 YYEKEE (reference sequence). The CDR3 loop spans 16 amino acids. The TCR was taken from a woman aged 60-75 years with acute or convalescent COVID-19. The genes are TRBV5-5 and TRBJ1-2; TRBD1 might be the D (6 bases). The material sequenced was peripheral blood. CDR3: CASSLGQSSANYGYTF. CDR3 coding DNA: TGTGCCAGCAGTTTAGGACAGAGCTCTGCTAACTATGGCTACACCTTC.